Listed below are T cell receptor beta chains from one sample, sequenced in a study of a mutant IDH1 vaccine in newly diagnosed glioma. The data were produced by immunoSEQ multiplex PCR, yet TCRdb's version contains in-frame clones alone and is incomplete. In the table there are 110,000 or so clones, roughly 90% of which are singletons. Antigens for these TCRs are unknown. Sequenced here: PBMCs, sampled from a glioma patient whose treatment included an IDH1 peptide vaccine. These receptor sequences come from a woman between 45 and 60 years old with glioma. The CDR3 runs from the conserved cysteine through the conserved F or W. A D gene is named only where the DNA matches it firmly. A row's size may be missing; if present it is once, few, many or a size class.

v_gene	j_gene	d_gene	abundance	CDR3aa	CDR3nt
TRBV13	TRBJ2-7	-	-	CASSSTRNSYEQYF	TGTGCCAGCAGCTCCACCCGGAACTCCTACGAGCAGTACTTC
TRBV18	TRBJ1-1	-	-	CASSRGHQNTEAFF	TGTGCCAGCTCAAGGGGACATCAGAACACTGAAGCTTTCTTT
TRBV28	TRBJ2-5	TRBD2	few	CASSLASGETQYF	TGTGCCAGCAGTTTAGCTAGCGGGGAGACCCAGTACTTC
TRBV5-6	TRBJ2-3	-	-	CASSSPSGADTQYF	TGTGCCAGCAGCTCCCCCTCCGGGGCAGATACGCAGTATTTT
TRBV4-1	TRBJ1-4	-	-	CASSQPTGTYREKLFF	TGCGCCAGCAGCCAGCCGACCGGGACGTATCGTGAAAAACTGTTTTTT
TRBV2	TRBJ2-1	TRBD1	-	CASSKDRGWDEQFF	TGTGCCAGCAGTAAGGACAGGGGTTGGGATGAGCAGTTCTTC
TRBV10-3	TRBJ2-3	TRBD2	-	CAITSGTSGSTDTQYF	TGTGCCATCACCTCCGGGACTAGCGGGAGCACAGATACGCAGTATTTT
TRBV9	TRBJ2-1	-	-	CASSVARASYNEQFF	TGTGCCAGCAGCGTAGCGAGGGCCTCCTACAATGAGCAGTTCTTC
TRBV7-9	TRBJ2-3	-	once	CASSLDHPTDTQYF	TGTGCCAGCAGCTTAGACCACCCCACAGATACGCAGTATTTT
TRBV28	TRBJ2-5	-	-	CASSPRDGGQETQYF	TGTGCCAGCAGTCCCCGGGACGGCGGACAAGAGACCCAGTACTTC
TRBV27	TRBJ2-3	-	-	CASSFRASAVRNTQYF	TGTGCCAGCAGTTTTCGGGCTAGCGCGGTGAGAAATACGCAGTATTTT
TRBV5-1	TRBJ1-6	-	-	CASSLAGLSPWDNSPLHF	TGCGCCAGCAGCTTGGCCGGGCTTTCGCCATGGGATAATTCACCCCTCCACTTT
TRBV30	TRBJ2-2	TRBD2	few	CAWSTGTSGYTGELFF	TGTGCCTGGAGTACCGGGACTAGCGGATACACCGGGGAGCTGTTTTTT
TRBV7-9	TRBJ1-2	TRBD1	-	CASSPGQGVKGYTF	TGTGCCAGCAGCCCGGGACAGGGCGTAAAAGGCTACACCTTC
TRBV19	TRBJ1-1	-	-	CASTNRDMNTEAFF	TGTGCCAGTACTAACAGGGACATGAACACTGAAGCTTTCTTT
TRBV5-5	TRBJ1-5	TRBD1	-	CASSLGQSNQPQHF	TGTGCCAGCAGCCTGGGACAGTCTAATCAGCCCCAGCATTTT
TRBV7-2	TRBJ2-5	-	-	CASLWIQETQYF	TGTGCCAGTCTTTGGATCCAAGAGACCCAGTACTTC
TRBV7-9	TRBJ2-5	TRBD2	-	CASSSGTSEEETQYF	TGTGCCAGCAGCTCCGGGACTAGCGAGGAAGAGACCCAGTACTTC
TRBV9	TRBJ2-3	-	once	CASSVPLGDTQYF	TGTGCCAGCAGCGTCCCGTTGGGAGATACGCAGTATTTT
TRBV6-1	TRBJ2-7	TRBD1	many	CASSAGTGGSYEQYF	TGTGCCAGCAGTGCCGGGACAGGGGGCTCCTACGAGCAGTACTTC
TRBV2	TRBJ1-1	-	-	CASSGEGSGEAFF	TGTGCCAGCAGTGGAGAAGGGTCAGGAGAAGCTTTCTTT
TRBV5-1	TRBJ1-1	-	-	CASSVTGNTEAFF	TGCGCCAGCAGCGTGACAGGGAACACTGAAGCTTTCTTT
TRBV19	TRBJ1-2	-	-	CASSIEGVYGYTF	TGTGCCAGTAGTATAGAAGGGGTCTATGGCTACACCTTC
TRBV6-1	TRBJ2-7	TRBD2	-	CAISESLVGTTAYEQYF	TGTGCCATCAGCGAATCCTTAGTGGGGACTACAGCCTACGAGCAGTACTTC
TRBV11-1	TRBJ2-1	-	-	CASSSGPGYNEQFF	TGTGCCAGCAGTAGCGGACCCGGATACAATGAGCAGTTCTTC
TRBV7-8	TRBJ2-2	TRBD2	-	CASSLGGLAGVNGELFF	TGTGCCAGCAGCTTAGGGGGACTAGCGGGAGTGAACGGGGAGCTGTTTTTT
TRBV7-6	TRBJ2-3	TRBD2	-	CASSQRTSDITDTQYF	TGTGCCAGCAGCCAGAGGACTAGCGATATCACAGATACGCAGTATTTT
TRBV10-3	TRBJ2-1	TRBD2	-	CAISGQSGLIHNEQFF	TGTGCCATCAGTGGCCAGTCGGGACTAATCCATAATGAGCAGTTCTTC
TRBV5-1	TRBJ2-3	TRBD1	-	CASSLGQGSPDTQYF	TGCGCCAGCAGCTTGGGACAGGGGAGCCCAGATACGCAGTATTTT
TRBV4-1	TRBJ2-7	TRBD2	-	CASSQVGGRATYEQYF	TGCGCCAGCAGCCAAGTTGGAGGGAGGGCGACCTACGAGCAGTACTTC
TRBV19	TRBJ1-4	TRBD1	-	CASSDDRGGTNEKLFF	TGTGCCAGTAGTGATGACAGGGGAGGCACTAATGAAAAACTGTTTTTT
TRBV5-1	TRBJ1-1	TRBD1	-	CASSLDPGGTEAFF	TGCGCCAGCAGCTTGGATCCAGGGGGCACTGAAGCTTTCTTT
TRBV6-8	TRBJ2-1	TRBD2	-	CASSSAWEGNEQFF	TGTGCCAGCTCATCGGCGTGGGAGGGCAATGAGCAGTTCTTC
TRBV11-2	TRBJ1-4	TRBD1	-	CASSVGQGNEKLFF	TGTGCCAGCAGCGTGGGACAGGGGAATGAAAAACTGTTTTTT
TRBV6-6	TRBJ1-5	-	-	CASSSLNNNQPQHF	TGTGCCAGCAGTTCCCTTAACAACAATCAGCCCCAGCATTTT
TRBV15	TRBJ2-2	-	-	CATSRPPSARDTGELFF	TGTGCCACCAGCAGACCTCCCTCCGCAAGGGACACCGGGGAGCTGTTTTTT
TRBV7-3	TRBJ2-5	-	-	CASSRKGQETQYF	TGTGCCAGCAGCCGAAAGGGTCAGGAGACCCAGTACTTC
TRBV2	TRBJ2-7	TRBD2	-	CASRETSGHYEQYF	TGTGCCAGCAGAGAGACTAGCGGCCATTACGAGCAGTACTTC
TRBV7-9	TRBJ2-5	-	-	CASRSRAQTQYF	TGTGCCAGCAGGTCGCGGGCCCAGACCCAGTACTTC
TRBV6-5	TRBJ2-7	-	-	CASSYSTSGPVYEQYF	TGTGCCAGCAGTTACTCGACCTCGGGCCCGGTCTACGAGCAGTACTTC
TRBV13	TRBJ2-7	-	-	CASSLPASYEQYF	TGTGCCAGCAGCTTGCCAGCCTCCTACGAGCAGTACTTC
TRBV27	TRBJ2-4	TRBD1	-	CASSTGENIQYF	TGTGCCAGCAGTACAGGGGAAAACATTCAGTACTTC
TRBV4-1	TRBJ1-2	-	-	CASSQESVAYGYTF	TGCGCCAGCAGCCAAGAGTCCGTAGCGTATGGCTACACCTTC
TRBV20-1	TRBJ2-1	-	-	CSAGLWNEQFF	TGCAGTGCTGGTCTTTGGAATGAGCAGTTCTTC
TRBV6-4	TRBJ2-5	TRBD1	-	CASSMTGRETQYF	TGTGCCAGCAGCATGACAGGGAGAGAGACCCAGTACTTC
TRBV7-9	TRBJ1-5	-	-	CASSADTDQPQHF	TGTGCCAGCAGCGCCGACACCGATCAGCCCCAGCATTTT
TRBV7-9	TRBJ1-5	-	-	CASSLGFQPQHF	TGTGCCAGCAGCTTAGGGTTTCAGCCCCAGCATTTT
TRBV7-9	TRBJ1-3	-	-	CASSLALRQYSGNTIYF	TGTGCCAGCAGCTTAGCGCTGCGGCAATACTCTGGAAACACCATATATTTT
TRBV7-9	TRBJ1-1	-	-	CASSLMVNTEAFF	TGTGCCAGCAGCTTAATGGTGAACACTGAAGCTTTCTTT
TRBV5-1	TRBJ2-1	TRBD1	-	CASSFGQGAVGEQFF	TGCGCCAGCAGCTTCGGACAGGGGGCCGTCGGTGAGCAGTTCTTC
TRBV6-5	TRBJ1-2	-	-	CASSYDGGYGYTF	TGTGCCAGCAGTTACGACGGCGGCTATGGCTACACCTTC
TRBV5-6	TRBJ1-1	-	-	CASSKPRDMNTEAFF	TGTGCCAGCAGCAAACCCCGGGACATGAACACTGAAGCTTTCTTT
TRBV27	TRBJ1-6	TRBD1	once	CASRQGAWNSPLHF	TGTGCCAGCAGACAGGGGGCTTGGAATTCACCCCTCCACTTT
TRBV9	TRBJ1-6	-	-	CASSPRVLSPLHF	TGTGCCAGCAGCCCCCGGGTGTTGTCACCCCTCCACTTT
TRBV6-5	TRBJ1-5	-	-	CASSPQNWNQPQHF	TGTGCCAGCAGCCCTCAAAACTGGAATCAGCCCCAGCATTTT